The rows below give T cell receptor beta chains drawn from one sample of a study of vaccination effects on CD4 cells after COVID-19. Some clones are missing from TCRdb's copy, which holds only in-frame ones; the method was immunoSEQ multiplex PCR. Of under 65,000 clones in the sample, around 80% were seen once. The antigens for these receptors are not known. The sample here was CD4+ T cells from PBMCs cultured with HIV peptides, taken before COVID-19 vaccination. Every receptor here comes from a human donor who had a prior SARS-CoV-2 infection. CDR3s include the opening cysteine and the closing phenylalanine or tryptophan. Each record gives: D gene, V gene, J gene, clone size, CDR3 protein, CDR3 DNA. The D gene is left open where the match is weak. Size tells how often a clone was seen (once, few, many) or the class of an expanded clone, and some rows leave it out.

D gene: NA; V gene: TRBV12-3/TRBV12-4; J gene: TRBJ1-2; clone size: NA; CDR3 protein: CASSLYRYGYTF; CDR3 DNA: TGTGCCAGCAGTTTATACAGATATGGCTACACCTTC
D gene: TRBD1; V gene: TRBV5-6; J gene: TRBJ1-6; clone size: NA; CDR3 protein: CASSPTGGLDSPLHF; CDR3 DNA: TGTGCCAGCAGCCCCACAGGGGGCTTGGATTCACCCCTCCACTTT
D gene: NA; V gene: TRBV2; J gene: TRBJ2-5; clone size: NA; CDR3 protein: CASIMAGGKETQYF; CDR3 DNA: TGTGCCAGCATCATGGCAGGGGGGAAAGAGACCCAGTACTTC
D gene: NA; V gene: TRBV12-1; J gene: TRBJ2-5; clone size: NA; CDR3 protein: CASSFERTPRRETQYF; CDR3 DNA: TGTGCCAGCAGCTTTGAGCGGACCCCCCGCAGGGAGACCCAGTACTTC
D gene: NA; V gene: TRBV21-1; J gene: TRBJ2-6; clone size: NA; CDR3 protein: CASSRRGLRAGANVLTF; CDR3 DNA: TGTGCCAGCAGCAGGCGGGGTCTCCGGGCGGGGGCCAACGTCCTGACTTTC
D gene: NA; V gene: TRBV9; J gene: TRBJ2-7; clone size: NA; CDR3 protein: CASSDRGVEQYF; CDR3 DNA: TGTGCCAGCAGCGATAGGGGGGTGGAGCAGTACTTC
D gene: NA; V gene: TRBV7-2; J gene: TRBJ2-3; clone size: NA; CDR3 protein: CASSREQYADTQYF; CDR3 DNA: TGTGCCAGCAGCCGGGAACAGTACGCAGATACGCAGTATTTT
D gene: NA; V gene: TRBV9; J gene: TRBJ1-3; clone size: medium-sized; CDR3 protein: CASSARGPGNTIYF; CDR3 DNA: TGTGCCAGCAGCGCCAGGGGACCTGGAAACACCATATATTTT
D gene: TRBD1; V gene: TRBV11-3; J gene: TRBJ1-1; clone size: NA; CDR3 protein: CASSSGGYTEAFF; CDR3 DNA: TGTGCCAGCAGCTCAGGGGGGTACACTGAAGCTTTCTTT
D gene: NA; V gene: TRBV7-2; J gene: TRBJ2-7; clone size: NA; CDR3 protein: CASSLVQGAYEQYF; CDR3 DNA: TGTGCCAGCAGCTTAGTACAGGGCGCCTACGAGCAGTACTTC
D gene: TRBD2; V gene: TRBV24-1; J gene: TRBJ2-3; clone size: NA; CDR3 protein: CATSDPEAGRTDTQYF; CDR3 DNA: TGTGCCACCAGTGACCCCGAAGCGGGGCGCACAGATACGCAGTATTTT
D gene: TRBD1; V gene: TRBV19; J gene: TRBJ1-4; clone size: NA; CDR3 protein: CASSSNGQGEKLFF; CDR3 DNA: TGTGCCAGTAGCTCAAACGGACAGGGAGAAAAACTGTTTTTT
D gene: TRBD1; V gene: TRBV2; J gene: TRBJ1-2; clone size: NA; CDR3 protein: CASSLRDRVYGYTF; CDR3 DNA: TGTGCCAGCAGCCTCCGGGACAGAGTCTATGGCTACACCTTC
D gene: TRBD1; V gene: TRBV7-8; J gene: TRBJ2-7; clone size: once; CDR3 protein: CASSSTGGRREQYF; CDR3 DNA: TGTGCCAGCAGCTCCACAGGGGGCCGTCGCGAGCAGTACTTC
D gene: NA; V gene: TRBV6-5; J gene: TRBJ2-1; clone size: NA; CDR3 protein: CASRKDSGGYNEQFF; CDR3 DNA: TGTGCCAGCAGGAAAGATAGCGGAGGATACAATGAGCAGTTCTTC
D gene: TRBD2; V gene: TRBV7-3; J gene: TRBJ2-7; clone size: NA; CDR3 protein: CASSWTSGRNEQYF; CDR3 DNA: TGTGCCAGCAGCTGGACTAGCGGGAGAAACGAGCAGTACTTC
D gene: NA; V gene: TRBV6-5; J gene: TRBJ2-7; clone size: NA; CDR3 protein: CASSIPSTGYEQYF; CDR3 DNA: TGTGCCAGCAGCATACCCTCTACAGGGTACGAGCAGTACTTC
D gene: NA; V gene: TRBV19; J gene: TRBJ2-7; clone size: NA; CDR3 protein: CASSKRRAPSYEQYF; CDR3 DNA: TGTGCCAGTAGTAAGAGACGGGCCCCTTCCTACGAGCAGTACTTC
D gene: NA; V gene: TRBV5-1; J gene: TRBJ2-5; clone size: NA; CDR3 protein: CASSGGGLPETQYF; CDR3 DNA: TGCGCCAGCAGCGGCGGAGGGCTCCCCGAGACCCAGTACTTC
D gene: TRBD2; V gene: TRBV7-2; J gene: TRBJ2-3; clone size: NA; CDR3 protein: CASSLHAAGASTDTQYF; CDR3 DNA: TGTGCCAGCAGCTTACATGCAGCGGGAGCTAGCACAGATACGCAGTATTTT
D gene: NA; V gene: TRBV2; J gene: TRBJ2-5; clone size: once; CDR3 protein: CARQLQGVPETQYF; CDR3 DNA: TGTGCCAGACAGCTACAGGGAGTTCCAGAGACCCAGTACTTC
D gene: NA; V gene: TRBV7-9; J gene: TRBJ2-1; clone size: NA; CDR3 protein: CASSLLSNEQFF; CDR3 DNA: TGTGCCAGCAGCTTATTAAGCAATGAGCAGTTCTTC
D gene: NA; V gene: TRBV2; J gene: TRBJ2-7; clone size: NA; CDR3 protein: CASSGQGWVQYF; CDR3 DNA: TGTGCCAGCAGTGGGCAGGGATGGGTGCAGTACTTC
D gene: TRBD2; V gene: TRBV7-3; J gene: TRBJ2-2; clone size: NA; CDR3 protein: CASSPRGSGITNTGELFF; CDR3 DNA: TGTGCCAGCAGCCCCCGTGGTAGCGGGATAACAAACACCGGGGAGCTGTTTTTT
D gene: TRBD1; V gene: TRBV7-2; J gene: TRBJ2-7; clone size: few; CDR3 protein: CASSLMGQGTYEQYF; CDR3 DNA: TGTGCCAGCAGCTTAATGGGACAGGGTACTTACGAGCAGTACTTC
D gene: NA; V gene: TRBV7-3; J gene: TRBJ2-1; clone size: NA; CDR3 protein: CASSLRGLSYNEQFF; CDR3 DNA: TGTGCCAGCAGCTTAAGGGGCCTCTCCTACAATGAGCAGTTCTTC
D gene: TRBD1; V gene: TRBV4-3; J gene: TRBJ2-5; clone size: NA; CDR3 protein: CASSQELGTEKETQYF; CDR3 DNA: TGCGCCAGCAGCCAAGAGTTGGGGACAGAAAAAGAGACCCAGTACTTC
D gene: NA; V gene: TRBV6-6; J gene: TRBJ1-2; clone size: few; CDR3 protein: CASSLGSDYGYTF; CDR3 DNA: TGTGCCAGCAGTTTAGGGTCAGACTATGGCTACACCTTC
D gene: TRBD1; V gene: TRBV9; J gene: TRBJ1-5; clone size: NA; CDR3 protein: CASSRGQGDRNQPQHF; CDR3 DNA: TGTGCCAGCAGCCGCGGACAGGGCGATCGCAATCAGCCCCAGCATTTT
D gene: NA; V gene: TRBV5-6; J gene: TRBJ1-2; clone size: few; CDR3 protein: CASSEGGIYGYTF; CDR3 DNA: TGTGCCAGCAGCGAAGGGGGGATCTATGGCTACACCTTC
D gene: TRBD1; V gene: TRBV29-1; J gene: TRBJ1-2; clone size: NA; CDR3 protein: CSVGFWDSGLETF; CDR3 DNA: TGCAGCGTTGGTTTTTGGGACAGTGGGCTTGAGACCTTC